The 9 T cell receptor beta chains below all came from one sample that was sequenced in a study of blood T cell repertoires in COVID-19. Clones were read by immunoSEQ multiplex PCR, and TCRdb kept only the in-frame ones, dropping some. Of over 90,000 clones listed, 74% were seen once; the top ten hold around 3.9%. Sequencing was carried out using peripheral blood. All receptors come from a man aged 65 to 79 with COVID-19, enrolled during active disease.

The V call is TRBV7-9, the J call TRBJ1-5; a possible D gene is TRBD1 (5 bases). The V end was cut by 5 bases, the J end by 0 bases, with 11 bases between. Germline CDR1 SEHNR, CDR2 FQNEAQ (reference sequence). The length of the CDR3 is 15 residues. DNA for the CDR3: TGTGCCAGCAGCCGGGGGGACGATAGCAATCAGCCCCAGCATTTT. This gives the protein CASSRGDDSNQPQHF.

The chain is built from TRBV7-6 and TRBJ2-1; D ambiguous. The CDR3 loop spans 16 amino acids. The germline gives CDR1 SGHVS, CDR2 FNYEAQ. Trimming shortened V by 5 bases and J by 5 bases, and 19 bases separated the two germline ends. The CDR3 DNA is TGTGCCAGCAGCCTGAGAATGGAAACAGCAAACAATGAGCAGTTCTTC. As protein: CASSLRMETANNEQFF.

The chain recombines TRBV5-6 with TRBJ1-4, with 7 bases that match TRBD1. The CDR3 loop spans 13 amino acids. J gave up 8 bases and V 4 bases, and 5 bases lay outside the gene matches. CDR1 and CDR2 (germline): SGHDT, YYEEEE. CDR3 in DNA: TGTGCCAGCAGCCGAGACAGGGAAGAAAAACTGTTTTTT. This gives the protein CASSRDREEKLFF.

The chain has TRBV5-1 and TRBJ2-2; TRBD2 matches 8 bases. The germline V gene has CDR1 SGHRS and CDR2 YFSETQ. The CDR3 has 16 amino acids. The ends lost 3 bases at V and 6 bases at J; junction bases unmatched: 10. The CDR3 is CASSSPVGRDAGELFF. In DNA, the CDR3 is TGCGCCAGCAGCTCGCCCGTCGGGAGGGATGCCGGGGAGCTGTTTTTT.

CDR3 DNA sequence: TGCAGCGTCCAGGGAGGCCGGCGGGCGGTTTCGGGCACTGAAGCTTTCTTT. As protein: CSVQGGRRAVSGTEAFF. This chain joins TRBV29-1 and TRBJ1-1, with a tentative D call TRBD1 (5 bases). The germline CDR1 and CDR2 sequences are SQVTM and ANQGSEA. The CDR3 runs to 17 residues. Trimming removed 6 bases at V and 4 bases at J, with 27 bases between.

The chain links TRBV9 to TRBJ2-7, with D perhaps TRBD2 (7 bases). Trimming took off 4 bases at V and 6 bases at J, with 17 bases between the two ends. The germline V gene encodes CDR1 SGDLS and CDR2 YYNGEE. This CDR3 is 14 amino acids long. DNA of the CDR3: TGTGCCAGCAGCATAATGCAAAGGGGGGGCGAGCAGTACTTC. It is translated as CASSIMQRGGEQYF.

The V gene is TRBV10-3, the J gene TRBJ2-1; 14 positions agree with TRBD2. The CDR3 length is 16 residues. Germline V gives CDR1 ENHRY, CDR2 SYGVKD. Losses at the gene ends were 3 bases for V and 6 bases for J; bases not matched to a gene: 4. The CDR3 region has the DNA TGTGCCATCAGTGAAGGTGGGACTAGCGGGAGCAATGAGCAGTTCTTC. This gives the protein CAISEGGTSGSNEQFF.

The chain combines TRBV28 with TRBJ1-5; TRBD1 might be the D (6 bases). The CDR3 spans 15 residues. Trimming shortened V by 6 bases and J by 3 bases, and 15 bases separated the two germline ends. Per the germline V gene, CDR1 is MDHEN and CDR2 is SYDVKM. The DNA of the CDR3 is TGTGCCAGCAGGGCCAATACAGGGATCAATCAGCCCCAGCATTTT. Translating gives CASRANTGINQPQHF.

V and J are TRBV6-1 and TRBJ1-4; 9 nucleotides line up with TRBD1. Germline CDR1 reads MNHNS; CDR2 reads SASEGT. Trimming cost V 3 bases and J 3 bases; bases outside gene matches: 11. This CDR3 is built from 18 residues. The chain's CDR3 is CASSEAETQGAANEKLFF. As DNA, the CDR3 is TGTGCCAGCAGTGAGGCGGAAACACAGGGGGCAGCTAATGAAAAACTGTTTTTT.